These 7 T cell receptor beta chains originate from one sample sequenced in a study of Graves' ophthalmopathy and Graves' hyperthyroidism. Scientists amplified the TCR beta CDR3 regions from RNA transcripts. Amplification began with first-round RT-PCR using HTBI primers, then second-round multiplex PCR was performed. TCRdb used MiXCR to reprocess the multiplex PCR reads, holding one entry per CDR3 protein. The table lists about 390,000 distinct CDR3 sequences, 15% of them singletons, with roughly 7% in the top ten. Sequencing was carried out using peripheral blood. The source is a woman between 18 and 30 years old with stable Graves' hyperthyroidism.

This clonotype was counted ten times or more. The chain recombines TRBV6-1 with TRBJ1-2; D is undetermined. V was shortened by 4 bases and J by 3 bases, with 9 bases between the two germline ends. This CDR3 spans 13 amino acids. The germline V gene has CDR1 MNHNS and CDR2 SASEGT. The DNA of the CDR3 is TGTGCCAGCAGTGCATGGAGGCACTATGGCTACACCTTC. It specifies CASSAWRHYGYTF.

This clonotype was seen repeatedly, ten times or more. Possible read error: a much larger clone is one base away. This rearrangement joins TRBV6-1 to TRBJ2-7; D is unclear. CDR3 length: 14 residues. CDR1 MNHNS and CDR2 SASEGT come from the germline V gene. The CDR3 region has the DNA TGTACCAGCAGTCGCGGCCTAGGGTCCTACGAGCAGTACTTC. Translated: CTSSRGLGSYEQYF.

This clonotype was seen at least ten times. The genes are TRBV20-1 and TRBJ1-5; possibly TRBD1 for D (6 bases). This CDR3 contains 19 residues. V dropped 0 bases and J dropped 7 bases, with 28 bases sitting between them. Germline values: CDR1 DFQATT, CDR2 SNEGSKA (reference sequence). CDR3 sequence: CSARDRIGYRRGRGQPQHF. The DNA of the CDR3 is TGCAGTGCTAGAGATCGAATTGGGTACAGGAGGGGAAGGGGGCAGCCCCAGCATTTT.

The chain uses TRBV28 and TRBJ2-7, with D hard to call. The CDR3 is made up of 19 amino acids. The V and J ends lost 5 bases and 3 bases respectively, with 29 bases between them. Germline lookup yields CDR1 MDHEN and CDR2 SYDVKM. Here the CDR3 DNA reads TGTGCCAGCAGTCTATCTCCAATCGGCAACGACCACAAACGCTACGAGCAGTACTTC. Protein sequence: CASSLSPIGNDHKRYEQYF. The whole variable domain, remainder taken from reference TRBV28 and TRBJ2-7, is DVKVTQSSRYLVKRTGEKVFLECVQDMDHENMFWYRQDPGLGLRLIYFSYDVKMKEKGDIPEGYSVSREKKERFSLILESASTNQTSMYLCASSLSPIGNDHKRYEQYFGPGTRLTVT.

The sample holds many counts of this clonotype. The chain links TRBV7-9 to TRBJ2-5; D may match TRBD1 or TRBD2 (5 bases each). Deletions cut 6 bases from V and 7 bases from J, with 21 bases between. The CDR3 consists of 15 residues. Per the germline V gene, CDR1 is SEHNR and CDR2 is FQNEAQ (reference sequence). The CDR3 DNA reads as TGTGCCAGCAGAACCGGGACGTTACAACGGGGGACCCAGTACTTC. Translated, it gives CASRTGTLQRGTQYF.

This clonotype was counted ten times or more. The V gene is TRBV27, the J gene TRBJ2-1; TRBD1 aligns across 7 bases. Germline assignment: CDR1 MNHEY and CDR2 SMNVEV (reference sequence). J was trimmed by 1 base and V by 5 bases; bases with no gene match: 8. This CDR3 has 16 residues. CDR3 DNA sequence: TGTGCCAGCAGTAGATACAGGGGCCGTTCCTACAATGAGCAGTTCTTC. This sequence encodes CASSRYRGRSYNEQFF.

This clonotype was seen at least ten times. J is TRBJ1-2 and V is TRBV2, with D uncertain. The CDR3 extends over 14 amino acids. Germline-derived CDR1 and CDR2 are SNHLY and FYNNEI. The ends were cut back, 6 bases at V and 4 bases at J, with 15 bases in the middle. The DNA for the CDR3 is TGTGCCAGCAGGGAAACCGGGCCCGGCTATGGCTACACCTTC. Encoded protein: CASRETGPGYGYTF.